The clone carrying this T cell receptor beta chain was seen a single time. The sample comes from a study of shared clonotypes between healthy human individuals. Study at large: The study enrolled two women and a few men aged 18 to 49.

Negatively enriched CD4+ T cells were divided by CD45RA into naive and memory. Germline V gene lookup returns CDR1 SNHLY and CDR2 FYNNEI. Trimming shortened V by 6 bases and J by 5 bases, and 7 bases separated the two germline ends. The CDR3 consists of 12 residues. Data came from immunoSEQ multiplex PCR; TCRdb stores just in-frame clones and leaves some out. The table lists 1.5 million to 1.9 million clones, 98% of them singletons. This receptor was taken from a man aged 25-45 years in good health. The rearrangement joins TRBV2 to TRBJ2-2, with D unclear. Sequenced sample: naive CD4+ T cells sorted from blood. Subset described: CD45RA+ positively selected. For the CDR3, the DNA is TGTGCCAGCAGGGATGGGACCGGGGAGCTGTTTTTT. Its protein is CASRDGTGELFF.